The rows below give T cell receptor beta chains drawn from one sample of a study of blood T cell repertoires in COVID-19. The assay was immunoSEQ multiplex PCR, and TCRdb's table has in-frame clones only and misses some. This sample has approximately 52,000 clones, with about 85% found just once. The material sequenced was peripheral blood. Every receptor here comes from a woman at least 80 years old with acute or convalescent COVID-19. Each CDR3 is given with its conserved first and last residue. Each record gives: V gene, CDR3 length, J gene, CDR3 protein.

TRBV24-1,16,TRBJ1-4,CATSDSSRAPNEKLFF
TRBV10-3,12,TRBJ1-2,CAIGIPKSGYTF
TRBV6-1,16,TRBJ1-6,CASSEGMGLPNSPLHF
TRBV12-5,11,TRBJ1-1,CASGLNGEAFF
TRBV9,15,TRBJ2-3,CASSLFSGSTDTQYF
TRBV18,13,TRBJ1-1,CASSPQENTEAFF
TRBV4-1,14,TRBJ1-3,CASSLQGAADTIYF
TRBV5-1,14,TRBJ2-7,CASSQAGTTYEQYF
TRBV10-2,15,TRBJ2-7,CASSESVSRPYEQYF
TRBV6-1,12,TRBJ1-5,CASSDRVGDQHF
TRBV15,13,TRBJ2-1,CATSRDQLNEQFF
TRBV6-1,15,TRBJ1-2,CASSEGSVGYYGYTF
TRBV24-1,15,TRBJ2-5,CATSDVTQGAETQYF
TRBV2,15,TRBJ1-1,CASSSPSQGNTEAFF
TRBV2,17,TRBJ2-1,CASSDSTSGGSRNEQFF
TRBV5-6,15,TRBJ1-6,CASSFDTSYNSPLHF
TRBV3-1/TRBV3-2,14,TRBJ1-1,CASSQSRADTEAFF
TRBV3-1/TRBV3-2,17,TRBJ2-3,CASSRTSGGAGTDTQYF
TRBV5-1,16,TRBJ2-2,CASSIGLAGGPGELFF
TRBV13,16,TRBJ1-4,CASSINYGTTNEKLFF
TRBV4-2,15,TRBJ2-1,CASSQYSGGYNEQFF
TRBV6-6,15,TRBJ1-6,CASSPLSSYNSPLHF
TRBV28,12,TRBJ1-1,CASSPTRPEAFF
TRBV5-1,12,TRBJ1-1,CASSDRGLVAFF
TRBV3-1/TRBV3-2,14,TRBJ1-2,CASSPLGGGYGYTF
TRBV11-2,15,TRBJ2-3,CASSFGGGAADTQYF
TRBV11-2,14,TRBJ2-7,CASSATGIYYEQYF
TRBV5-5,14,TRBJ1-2,CASSLGQNNYGYTF
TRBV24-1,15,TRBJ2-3,CATSPSGRGGDTQYF
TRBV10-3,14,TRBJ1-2,CATNSERDTYGYTF
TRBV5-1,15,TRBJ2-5,CASSLVQGARETQYF
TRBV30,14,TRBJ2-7,CAWSLQGQGYEQYF
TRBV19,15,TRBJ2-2,CASSIGLVVTGELFF
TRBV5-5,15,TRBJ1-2,CASSLAGQGHYGYTF
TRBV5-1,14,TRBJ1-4,CASSTGGVYEKLFF
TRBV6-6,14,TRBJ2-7,CASSYERGPYEQYF
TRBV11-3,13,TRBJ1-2,CASSLVPRDGYTF
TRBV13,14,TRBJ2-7,CASSLSGGRDEQYF
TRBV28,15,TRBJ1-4,CASSSPGTGGEKLFF
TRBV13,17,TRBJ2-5,CASSLETRTSGEETQYF
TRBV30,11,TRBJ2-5,CAWASGETQYF
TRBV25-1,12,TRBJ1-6,CASTGYNSPLHF
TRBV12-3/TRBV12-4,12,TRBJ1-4,CASSLGTGWLFF
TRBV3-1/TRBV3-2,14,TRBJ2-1,CASSQAGTEGEQFF
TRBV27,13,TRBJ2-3,CASSSRNTDTQYF
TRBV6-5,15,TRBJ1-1,CASRGSGGANTEAFF
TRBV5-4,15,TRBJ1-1,CASSLAGGPGTEAFF
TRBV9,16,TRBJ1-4,CASSISRDRANEKLFF
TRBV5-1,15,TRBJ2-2,CASTPSGGITGELFF
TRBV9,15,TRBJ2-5,CASTLGGTPKETQYF
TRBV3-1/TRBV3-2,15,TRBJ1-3,CASNSGQNPGNTIYF
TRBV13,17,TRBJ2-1,CASSGGVALSSYNEQFF
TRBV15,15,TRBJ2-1,CATSRVAGAYNEQFF
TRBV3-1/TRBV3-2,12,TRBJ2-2,CASSQVLGELFF
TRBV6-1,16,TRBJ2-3,CASSEGRGGTADTQYF
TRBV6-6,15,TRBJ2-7,CASSYNGGGSYEQYF
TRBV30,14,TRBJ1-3,CAWNRRLSGNTIYF
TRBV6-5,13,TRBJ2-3,CASSPSLGDTQYF
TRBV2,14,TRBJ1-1,CASSQQGANTEAFF